This T cell receptor beta chain is from a study of OX40 agonist ivuxolimab in advanced cancers. Turning to the study itself: Patients receiving dose escalation had hepatocellular carcinoma, melanoma, renal cell or head and neck cancer. Findings of the study overall: Relative to CD4+, CD8+ T cells held more expanded clones on average.

A remark on this clone: Antigen unknown.

V was trimmed by 4 bases and J by 8 bases, leaving 9 bases between them. The V gene's germline CDR1 is SGHVS and CDR2 FQNEAQ. This CDR3 comprises 12 residues. Blood sampling took place at baseline, cycle 4 day 1, and cycle 7 day 1. Sequencing used immunoSEQ multiplex PCR; TCRdb keeps in-frame clones, though not all of them. Here the sample spans roughly 67,000 clones, more than 85% being singletons. This sequence joins TRBV7-8 and TRBJ2-1; D remains ambiguous. The sequence came from an adult with an advanced solid tumor such as melanoma, head and neck, liver or kidney cancer. The sample in question was CD4+ or CD8+ T cells sorted from blood, obtained in a trial of the OX40 agonist ivuxolimab. In DNA, the CDR3 is TGTGCCAGCAGCTCCCGGTTTTATGAGCAGTTCTTC. Translation: CASSSRFYEQFF.